This TCR beta chain was found in a study of shared clonotypes between healthy human individuals. Study-level findings and limits: Naive subsets usually exceeded memory subsets in estimated richness. Tissues were not sampled, only blood, and their repertoires likely differ.

The CDR3 sequence is 14 residues long. CDR1 is MNHEY and CDR2 is SMNVEV in the germline V gene (reference sequence). Trimming stripped 6 bases from V and 1 base from J, with 12 bases between. Genomic DNA per cell subset filled all wells of several immunoSEQ plates. The table came from immunoSEQ multiplex PCR; TCRdb's copy has only in-frame clones and leaves some out. The sample yields around 2.5 million clones, under 95% seen once. Note on this clone: Its target is unknown.

V is TRBV27 and J is TRBJ1-1; the D gene is possibly TRBD1 (5 bases). This clonotype originated in a man younger than 30 in good health. Some clones in this sample may be carry-over from other donors' samples. Sequencing was done on a sample of naive CD4+ T cells from PBMCs. Regarding subset: CD45RA+ positively selected. CDR3 in amino acids: CASRSRQQNTEAFF. DNA of the CDR3: TGTGCCAGCAGATCGCGACAGCAGAACACTGAAGCTTTCTTT.